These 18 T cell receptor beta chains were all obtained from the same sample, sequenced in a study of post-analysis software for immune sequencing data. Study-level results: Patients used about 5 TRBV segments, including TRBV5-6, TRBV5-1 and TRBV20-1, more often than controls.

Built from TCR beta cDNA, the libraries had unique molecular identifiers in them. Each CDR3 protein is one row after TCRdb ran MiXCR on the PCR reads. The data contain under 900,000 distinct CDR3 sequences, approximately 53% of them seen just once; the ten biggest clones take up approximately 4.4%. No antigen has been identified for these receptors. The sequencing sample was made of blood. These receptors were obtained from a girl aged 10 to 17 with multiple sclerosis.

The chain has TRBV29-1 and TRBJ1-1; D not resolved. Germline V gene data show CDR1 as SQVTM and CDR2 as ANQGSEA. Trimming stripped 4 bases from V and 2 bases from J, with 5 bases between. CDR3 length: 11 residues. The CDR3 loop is CSVVINTEAFF. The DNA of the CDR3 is TGCAGCGTTGTAATCAACACTGAAGCTTTCTTT.

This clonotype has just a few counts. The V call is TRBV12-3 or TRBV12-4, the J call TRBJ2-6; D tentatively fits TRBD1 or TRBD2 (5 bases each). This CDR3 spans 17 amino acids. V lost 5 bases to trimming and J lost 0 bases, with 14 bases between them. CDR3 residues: CASSPGTLASGANVLTF. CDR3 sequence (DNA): TGTGCCAGCAGTCCCGGGACCCTGGCCTCTGGGGCCAACGTCCTGACTTTC.

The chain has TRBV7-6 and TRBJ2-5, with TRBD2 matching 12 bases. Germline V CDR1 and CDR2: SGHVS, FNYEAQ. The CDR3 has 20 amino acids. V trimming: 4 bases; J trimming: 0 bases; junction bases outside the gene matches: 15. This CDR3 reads CASSSQPRLAGASYQETQYF. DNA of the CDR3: TGTGCCAGCAGCTCCCAACCGAGACTAGCGGGAGCGTCGTACCAAGAGACCCAGTACTTC.

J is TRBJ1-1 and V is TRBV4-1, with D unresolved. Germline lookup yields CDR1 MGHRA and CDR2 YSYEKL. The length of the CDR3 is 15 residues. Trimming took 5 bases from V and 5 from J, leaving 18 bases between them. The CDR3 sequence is CASSSSDFLATEAFF. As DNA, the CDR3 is TGCGCCAGCAGCTCCTCGGACTTCTTGGCGACTGAAGCTTTCTTT.

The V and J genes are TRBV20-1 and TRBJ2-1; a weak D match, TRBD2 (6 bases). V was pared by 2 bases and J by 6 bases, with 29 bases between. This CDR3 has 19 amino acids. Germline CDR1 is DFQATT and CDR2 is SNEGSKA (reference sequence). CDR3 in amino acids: CSARSRVRDDTVPFNEQFF. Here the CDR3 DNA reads TGCAGTGCTAGATCGAGGGTGCGGGACGACACCGTACCATTCAATGAGCAGTTCTTC.

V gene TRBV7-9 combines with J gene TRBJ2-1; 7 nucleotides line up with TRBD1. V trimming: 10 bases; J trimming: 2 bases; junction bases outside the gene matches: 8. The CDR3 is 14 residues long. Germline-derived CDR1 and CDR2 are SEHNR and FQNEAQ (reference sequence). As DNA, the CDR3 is TGTGCCATACAACAGGGGTCCACCTACAATGAGCAGTTCTTC. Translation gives CAIQQGSTYNEQFF.

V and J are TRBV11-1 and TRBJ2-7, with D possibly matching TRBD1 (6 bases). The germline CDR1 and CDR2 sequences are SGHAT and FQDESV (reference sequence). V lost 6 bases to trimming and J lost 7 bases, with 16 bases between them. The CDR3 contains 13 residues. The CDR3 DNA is TGTGCCAGCAGTCACGCACAGGGTTGGGAGCAGTACTTC. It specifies CASSHAQGWEQYF.

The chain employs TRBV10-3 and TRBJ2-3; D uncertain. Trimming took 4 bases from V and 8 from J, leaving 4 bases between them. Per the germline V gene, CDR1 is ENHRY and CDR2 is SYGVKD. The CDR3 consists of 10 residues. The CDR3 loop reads CAISGGTQYF. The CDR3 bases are TGTGCCATCAGTGGGGGTACGCAGTATTTT.

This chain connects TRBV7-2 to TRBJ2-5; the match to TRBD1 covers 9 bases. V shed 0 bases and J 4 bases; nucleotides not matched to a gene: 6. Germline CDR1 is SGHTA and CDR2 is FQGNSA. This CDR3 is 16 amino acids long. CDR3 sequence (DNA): TGTGCCAGCAGCTTAGCTGGGACAGGGCGGCGAGAGACCCAGTACTTC. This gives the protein CASSLAGTGRRETQYF.

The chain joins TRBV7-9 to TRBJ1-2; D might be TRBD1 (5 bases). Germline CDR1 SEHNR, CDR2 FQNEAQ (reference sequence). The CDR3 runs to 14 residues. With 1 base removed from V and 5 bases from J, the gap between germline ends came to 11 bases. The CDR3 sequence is CASSLETATYGYTF. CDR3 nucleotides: TGTGCCAGCAGCTTAGAGACAGCTACTTATGGCTACACCTTC.

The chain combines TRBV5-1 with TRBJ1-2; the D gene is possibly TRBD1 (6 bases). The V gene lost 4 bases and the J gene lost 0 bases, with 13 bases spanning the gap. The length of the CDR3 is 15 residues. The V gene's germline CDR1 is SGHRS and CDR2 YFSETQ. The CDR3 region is CASSLGQSSNYGYTF. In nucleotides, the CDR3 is TGCGCCAGCAGCCTCGGACAGTCCTCTAACTATGGCTACACCTTC.

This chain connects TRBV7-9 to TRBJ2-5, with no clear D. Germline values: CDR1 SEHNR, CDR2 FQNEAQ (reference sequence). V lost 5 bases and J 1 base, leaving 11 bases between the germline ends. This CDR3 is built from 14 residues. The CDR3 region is CASSLETTQETQYF. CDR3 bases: TGTGCCAGCAGCCTCGAGACAACCCAAGAGACCCAGTACTTC.

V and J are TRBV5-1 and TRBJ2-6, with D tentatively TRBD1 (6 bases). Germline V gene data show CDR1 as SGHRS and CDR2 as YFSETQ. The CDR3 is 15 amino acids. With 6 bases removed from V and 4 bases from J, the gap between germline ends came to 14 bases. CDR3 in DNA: TGCGCCAGCACTTTCCAGGGGACCGGGGCCAACGTCCTGACTTTC. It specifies CASTFQGTGANVLTF.

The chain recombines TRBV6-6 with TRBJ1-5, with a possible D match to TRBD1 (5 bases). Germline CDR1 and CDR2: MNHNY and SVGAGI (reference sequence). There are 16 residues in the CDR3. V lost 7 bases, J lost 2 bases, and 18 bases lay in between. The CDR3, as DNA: TGTGCCAGCATCCAGGGTTCCCGGGGGGGCAATCAGCCCCAGCATTTT. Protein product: CASIQGSRGGNQPQHF.

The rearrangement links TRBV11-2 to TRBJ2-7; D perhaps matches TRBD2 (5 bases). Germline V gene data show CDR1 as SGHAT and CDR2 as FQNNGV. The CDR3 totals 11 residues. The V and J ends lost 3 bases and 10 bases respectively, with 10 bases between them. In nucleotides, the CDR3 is TGTGCCAGCAGCTTGGAGGTGGCCCAGTACTTC. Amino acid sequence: CASSLEVAQYF.

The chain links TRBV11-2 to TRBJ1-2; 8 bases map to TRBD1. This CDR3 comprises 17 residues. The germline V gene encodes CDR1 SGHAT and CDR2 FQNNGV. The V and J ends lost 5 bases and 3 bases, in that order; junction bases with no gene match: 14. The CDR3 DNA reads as TGTGCCAGCAGCCCTCAGACAGGGGTCCCTTTTGACTATGGCTACACCTTC. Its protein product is CASSPQTGVPFDYGYTF.

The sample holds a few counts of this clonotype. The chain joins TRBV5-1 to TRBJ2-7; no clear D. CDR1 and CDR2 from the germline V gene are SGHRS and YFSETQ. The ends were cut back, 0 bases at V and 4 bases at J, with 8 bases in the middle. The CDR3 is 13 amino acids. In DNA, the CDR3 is TGCGCCAGCAGCTTGGTTGGCCTTTACGAGCAGTACTTC. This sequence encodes CASSLVGLYEQYF.

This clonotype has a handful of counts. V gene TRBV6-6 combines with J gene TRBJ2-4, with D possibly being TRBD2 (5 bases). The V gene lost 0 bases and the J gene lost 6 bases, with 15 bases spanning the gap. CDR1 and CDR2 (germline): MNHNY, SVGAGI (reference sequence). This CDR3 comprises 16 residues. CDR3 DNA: TGTGCCAGCAGTTACTCCCGACCCGACTACCTAAACATTCAGTACTTC. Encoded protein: CASSYSRPDYLNIQYF.